A selection of T cell receptor beta chains follows, all from one sample in a study of cytomegalovirus exposure and HLA in healthy donors. TCRdb's table, derived via immunoSEQ multiplex PCR, lists solely in-frame clones and lacks some. The data contain approximately 220,000 clones, about 79% of them seen just once; the ten biggest clones take up 1.8%. The specimen sequenced was PBMCs. These receptors were collected from a male donor in good health and CMV-seronegative. CDR3s include the opening cysteine and the closing phenylalanine or tryptophan. The D gene is left open where the match is weak. Clone size is shown for a subset of rows, as once, few, many or a class of expanded clone.

CASSQDSSYSYEQYF	TGCGCCAGCAGCCAAGATTCTAGCTACTCCTACGAGCAGTACTTC	-	TRBV4-3	TRBJ2-7	-
CAIRTPSGGYNEQFF	TGTGCCATCAGGACCCCAAGCGGGGGCTACAATGAGCAGTTCTTC	-	TRBV10-3	TRBJ2-1	TRBD2
CASSFGTGGVYGYTF	TGTGCCAGCAGCTTTGGGACAGGGGGGGTCTATGGCTACACCTTC	-	TRBV5-5	TRBJ1-2	TRBD1
CALAGLSTDTQYF	TGTGCGTTGGCGGGCCTTAGCACAGATACGCAGTATTTT	-	TRBV28	TRBJ2-3	-
CASSAFLGATNEKLFF	TGTGCCAGCAGTGCCTTTCTCGGGGCAACTAATGAAAAACTGTTTTTT	-	TRBV6-1	TRBJ1-4	-
CASSYSSGGSYGYTF	TGTGCCAGCAGTTACAGCTCTGGGGGCTCCTATGGCTACACCTTC	few	TRBV6-5	TRBJ1-2	-
CASSLRGEGTEAFF	TGTGCCAGCAGCCTTCGGGGAGAGGGCACTGAAGCTTTCTTT	-	TRBV7-3	TRBJ1-1	-
CASSRDRSPEGGYTF	TGTGCCAGCAGTCGGGACAGATCCCCGGAGGGTGGCTACACCTTC	-	TRBV6-1	TRBJ1-2	TRBD1
CAGSSGSDTQYF	TGTGCCGGATCTAGCGGCTCAGATACGCAGTATTTT	-	TRBV30	TRBJ2-3	TRBD2
CASSVGSFAGSGELFF	TGTGCCAGCAGCGTAGGCTCCTTCGCGGGTAGCGGGGAGCTGTTTTTT	-	TRBV9	TRBJ2-2	-
CSVEDPGQTYEQYF	TGCAGCGTTGAAGACCCGGGACAGACCTACGAGCAGTACTTC	-	TRBV29-1	TRBJ2-7	TRBD1
CSTRQGAGETQYF	TGCAGCACCCGACAGGGGGCAGGGGAGACCCAGTACTTC	-	TRBV29-1	TRBJ2-5	TRBD1